This passage covers 18 T cell receptor beta chains from one sample sequenced in a study of shared clonotypes between healthy human individuals. CD45RO-negative, CCR7-positively selected cells formed the naive CD8 fraction, excluding terminally differentiated effector memory CD45RA+ cells. Clones were read by immunoSEQ multiplex PCR, and TCRdb kept only the in-frame ones, dropping some. This table holds around 1,900,000 clones, over 85% found once. The sample consisted of naive CD8+ T cells from PBMCs. The receptor set was obtained from a man between 18 and 29 years old in good health. Some clones in this sample may be carry-over from other donors' samples.

This chain joins TRBV5-6 and TRBJ2-1, with 7 bases that match TRBD2. The V gene's germline CDR1 is SGHDT and CDR2 YYEEEE. This CDR3 comprises 14 residues. The trim removed 5 bases at V and 1 base at J, leaving 3 bases unmatched. CDR3: CASSMGGSYNEQFF. The CDR3 DNA is TGTGCCAGCAGTATGGGAGGGTCCTACAATGAGCAGTTCTTC.

The V call is TRBV7-9, the J call TRBJ2-7; D not certain. V lost 5 bases to trimming and J lost 5 bases, with 10 bases between them. CDR1 is SEHNR, CDR2 FQNEAQ, per germline (reference sequence). This CDR3 contains 12 residues. CDR3 loop: CASSHLSDEQYF. CDR3 nucleotide sequence: TGTGCCAGCAGCCATCTCAGTGACGAGCAGTACTTC.

This chain links TRBV28 with TRBJ2-7; 7 bases align to TRBD2. The CDR3 totals 14 residues. J gave up 7 bases and V 3 bases, and 9 bases lay outside the gene matches. CDR1 MDHEN and CDR2 SYDVKM come from the germline V gene. For the CDR3, the DNA is TGTGCCAGCAGTTTGATTCCCCGGGAGGAGGAGCAGTACTTC. This gives the protein CASSLIPREEEQYF.

This clone was seen only once. The rearrangement links TRBV7-3 to TRBJ2-2; the D gene is possibly TRBD2 (6 bases). The CDR3 runs to 16 residues. Between the trimmed V and J ends, which lost 5 bases and 7 bases, there was a span of 20 bases. CDR1 and CDR2 (germline): SGHTA, FQGTGA. The CDR3 DNA sequence: TGTGCCAGCAGCCAAGCCGCCTCCACGGGGGACGGGGAGCTGTTTTTT. This encodes CASSQAASTGDGELFF.

The chain couples TRBV13 to TRBJ1-2; no reliable D call. This CDR3 is built from 14 residues. Germline V gene lookup returns CDR1 PRHDT and CDR2 FYEKMQ (reference sequence). Trimming took off 2 bases at V and 2 bases at J, with 9 bases between the two ends. The CDR3 is CASSLYTANYGYTF. The CDR3, as DNA: TGTGCCAGCAGCTTATACACGGCGAACTATGGCTACACCTTC.

The V gene is TRBV28, the J gene TRBJ2-7; D may be TRBD1 (6 bases). CDR3 size: 13 residues. Germline V gene data show CDR1 as MDHEN and CDR2 as SYDVKM. Trimming stripped 5 bases from V and 4 bases from J, with 12 bases between. CDR3 DNA: TGTGCCAGCAGTACAGGGATTGGGTACGAGCAGTACTTC. Translating it yields CASSTGIGYEQYF.

The rearrangement links TRBV7-9 to TRBJ2-1, with a tentative D call TRBD1 (6 bases). Germline CDR1 reads SEHNR; CDR2 reads FQNEAQ (reference sequence). Trimming shortened V by 4 bases and J by 5 bases, and 9 bases separated the two germline ends. This CDR3 has 13 amino acids. The CDR3 protein is CASSSGVNNEQFF. CDR3 coding DNA: TGTGCCAGCAGCTCAGGGGTGAACAATGAGCAGTTCTTC.

The V and J genes are TRBV9 and TRBJ2-7; D tentatively reads TRBD1 or TRBD2 (5 bases each). V lost 4 bases, J lost 3 bases, and 17 bases lay in between. The CDR3 loop spans 15 amino acids. Germline V lookup: CDR1 SGDLS, CDR2 YYNGEE. The CDR3 DNA reads as TGTGCCAGCAGCATAGGGACCGAATCTTTCTACGAGCAGTACTTC. It yields the protein CASSIGTESFYEQYF.

About this clone: The same CDR3 is also encoded by other DNA sequences in this sample. This chain uses TRBV28 with TRBJ1-5, with a tentative D call TRBD1 (5 bases). There are 13 residues in the CDR3. The germline V gene encodes CDR1 MDHEN and CDR2 SYDVKM. V lost 1 base and J 6 bases, leaving 7 bases between the germline ends. The CDR3 protein is CASSLLRGQPQHF. As DNA, the CDR3 is TGTGCCAGCAGTTTATTGAGGGGTCAGCCCCAGCATTTT.

The chain combines TRBV7-2 with TRBJ2-7, with 8 nucleotides matching TRBD2. Germline V gene data show CDR1 as SGHTA and CDR2 as FQGNSA. The junction had 4 bases not matched to a gene; V was cut back by 4 bases and J by 5 bases. The CDR3 runs 13 residues. CDR3 region: CASSSGTRDEQYF. In DNA, the CDR3 is TGTGCCAGCAGCTCCGGGACTAGAGACGAGCAGTACTTC.

The CDR3 region is CASSQVFPGQGRYEQYF. The CDR3 region has the DNA TGCGCCAGCAGCCAAGTCTTTCCGGGACAGGGGCGTTACGAGCAGTACTTC. V is TRBV4-1 and J is TRBJ2-7; TRBD1 matches 10 bases. V was pared by 1 base and J by 4 bases, with 10 bases of the junction left unmatched. From germline, CDR1 is MGHRA and CDR2 YSYEKL. This CDR3 is 17 amino acids long.

The chain combines TRBV6-5 with TRBJ2-1, with a tentative D call TRBD1 (6 bases). Germline values: CDR1 MNHEY, CDR2 SVGAGI. Between the trimmed V and J ends, which lost 2 bases and 5 bases, there was a span of 10 bases. This CDR3 is built from 14 residues. For the CDR3, the DNA is TGTGCCAGCAGTTACGGGGGCAGACACAATGAGCAGTTCTTC. Translation gives CASSYGGRHNEQFF.

For the CDR3, the DNA is TGTGCCAGCCTCTCCAGCTCCTACAATGAGCAGTTCTTC. This translates into CASLSSSYNEQFF. The V call is TRBV27, the J call TRBJ2-1, with D hard to call. Germline V gene sequence: CDR1 MNHEY, CDR2 SMNVEV (reference sequence). With 8 bases removed from V and 0 bases from J, the gap between germline ends came to 8 bases. This CDR3 region has 13 residues.

Regarding this clone: The sample holds other DNA sequences that translate to the same CDR3. The V gene is TRBV27, the J gene TRBJ2-3; weak D call: TRBD1 (6 bases). Germline lookup yields CDR1 MNHEY and CDR2 SMNVEV (reference sequence). V dropped 3 bases and J dropped 0 bases, with 7 bases sitting between them. The CDR3 covers 14 residues. CDR3 region: CASSLRGSTDTQYF. Written as DNA, the CDR3 is TGTGCCAGCAGTTTGAGGGGGAGCACAGATACGCAGTATTTT.

The chain joins TRBV7-2 to TRBJ1-2, with TRBD1 identical over 8 bases. Germline loops: CDR1 SGHTA, CDR2 FQGNSA. V was clipped by 3 bases and J by 7 bases; unmatched bases: 7. The CDR3 runs 14 residues. Here the CDR3 reads CASSFDRGLSGYTF. The DNA of the CDR3 is TGTGCCAGCAGCTTTGACAGGGGTTTGAGTGGCTACACCTTC.

The V and J genes are TRBV4-3 and TRBJ2-1; unclear D gene. CDR1 is LGHNA, CDR2 YSLEER, per germline. This CDR3 has 17 amino acids. V lost 0 bases and J 5 bases, leaving 17 bases between the germline ends. CDR3 sequence: CASSQDWVEGWDNEQFF. For the CDR3, the DNA is TGCGCCAGCAGCCAAGATTGGGTAGAAGGCTGGGACAATGAGCAGTTCTTC.

As concerns this clone: One junction end disagrees with the germline gene, perhaps due to a read error. V and J are TRBV30 and TRBJ2-7; D is uncertain. Per germline, CDR1 GTSNPN and CDR2 SVGIG (reference sequence). CDR3 size: 12 residues. This chain's CDR3 is CAWGLVRVEQHF. CDR3 bases: TGTGCCTGGGGGCTGGTCCGAGTCGAGCAGCACTTC.

This clone was observed a handful of times. The chain employs TRBV6-4 and TRBJ1-1; no reliable D call. The germline V gene encodes CDR1 MRHNA and CDR2 SNTAGT. This CDR3 is built from 13 residues. Deletions cut 3 bases from V and 5 bases from J, with 10 bases between. Written as DNA, the CDR3 is TGTGCCAGCAGTGAAACGACGGGAACTGAAGCTTTCTTT. It yields the protein CASSETTGTEAFF.